This TCR beta chain was obtained from a study of T cell responses to AZD1222 COVID-19 vaccine. Study-wide findings and caveats: Most donors were white British and more were female, and clonal diversity was possibly underestimated. Repertoires were obtained solely post-peak T cell response.

This clone was seen only a few times. Its cognate antigen is unknown. The data were produced by immunoSEQ multiplex PCR, yet TCRdb's version contains in-frame clones alone and is incomplete. This sample yields tens of thousands of clones, of which over 85% are seen a single time; 4.2% belongs to the top ten. Sequencing used peripheral blood, obtained on day 0 of AZD1222 vaccination. This receptor was obtained from an adult in good health.

This CDR3 is CASSVLSGTGRGETQYF. DNA of the CDR3: TGTGCCAGCAGCGTACTCTCAGGGACAGGGAGAGGGGAGACCCAGTACTTC. This rearrangement joins TRBV9 to TRBJ2-5; 9 bases map to TRBD1. The CDR3 extends over 17 amino acids. Germline loops: CDR1 SGDLS, CDR2 YYNGEE. V was clipped by 1 base and J by 5 bases; unmatched bases: 12.